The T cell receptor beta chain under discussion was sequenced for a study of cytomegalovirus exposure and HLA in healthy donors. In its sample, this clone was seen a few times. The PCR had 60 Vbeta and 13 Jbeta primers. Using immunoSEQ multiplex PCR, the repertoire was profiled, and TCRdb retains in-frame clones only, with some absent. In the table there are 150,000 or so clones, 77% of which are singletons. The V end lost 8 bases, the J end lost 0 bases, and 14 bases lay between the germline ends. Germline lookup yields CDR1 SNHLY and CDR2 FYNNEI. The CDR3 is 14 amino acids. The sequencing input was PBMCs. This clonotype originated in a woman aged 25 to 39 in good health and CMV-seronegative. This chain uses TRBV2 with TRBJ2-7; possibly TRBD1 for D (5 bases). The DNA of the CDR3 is TGTGCCAGCTGCGGCAGGACACTCTCCTACGAGCAGTACTTC. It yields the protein CASCGRTLSYEQYF.